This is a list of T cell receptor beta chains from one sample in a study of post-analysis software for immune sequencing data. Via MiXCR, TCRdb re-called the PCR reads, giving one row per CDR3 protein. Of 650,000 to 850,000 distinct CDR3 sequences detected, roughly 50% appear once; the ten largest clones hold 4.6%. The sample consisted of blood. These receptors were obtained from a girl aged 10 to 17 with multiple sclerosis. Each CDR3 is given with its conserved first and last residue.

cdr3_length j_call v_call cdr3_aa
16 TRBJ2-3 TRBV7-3 CASSSVTSESTDTQYF
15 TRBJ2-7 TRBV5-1 CASSPGFGGSYEQYF
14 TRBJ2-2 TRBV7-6 CASNLRGAGGELFF
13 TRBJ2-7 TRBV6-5 CASSKDTAYEQYF
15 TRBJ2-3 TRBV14 CASSPGTTNTDTQYF
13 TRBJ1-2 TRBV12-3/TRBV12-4 CASSMGPHYGYTF
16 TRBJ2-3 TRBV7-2 CASSLARGSSTDTQYF
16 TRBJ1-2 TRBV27 CASSPLSDRGRPGYTF
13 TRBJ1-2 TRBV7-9 CASSIGQPYGYTF
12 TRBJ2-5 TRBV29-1 CSAMTAQETQYF
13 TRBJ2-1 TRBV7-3 CASSLSGIDEQFF
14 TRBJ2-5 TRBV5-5 CASSGATRQETQYF
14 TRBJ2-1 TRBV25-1 CASSSGQRRPEQFF
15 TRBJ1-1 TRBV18 CASSRGARRDTEAFF
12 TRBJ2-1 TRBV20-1 CSADKEGALQFF
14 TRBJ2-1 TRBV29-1 CSTRTGTGPNEQFF
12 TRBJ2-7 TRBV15 CATSRDPYEQYF
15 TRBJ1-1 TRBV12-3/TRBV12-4 CASSPSGGADTEAFF
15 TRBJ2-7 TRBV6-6 CASSGGLVITYEQYF
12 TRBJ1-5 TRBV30 CAWNQGGQPQHF
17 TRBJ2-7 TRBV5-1 CASSFSTGSLRSYEQYF
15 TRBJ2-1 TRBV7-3 CASSLNRGSYNEQFF
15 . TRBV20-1 CSATSPGTGFYEQYF
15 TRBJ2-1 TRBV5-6 CASSKKREGGMRQFF
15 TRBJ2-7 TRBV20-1 CSARDGAGRSYEQYF
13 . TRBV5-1 CASSLDPDYEQYF
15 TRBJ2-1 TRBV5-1 CASSIPGTSLNEQFF
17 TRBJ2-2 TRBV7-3 CASSPFTSYPGAGELFF
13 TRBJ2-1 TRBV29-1 CSVEGRANNEQFF
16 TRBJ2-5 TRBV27 CASRPGYLAPQETQYF
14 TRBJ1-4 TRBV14 CASRPTGLNEKRFF
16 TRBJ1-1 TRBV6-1 CASSEEARTGLYEAFF
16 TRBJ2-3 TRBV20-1 CSAKILPRGLTDTQYF
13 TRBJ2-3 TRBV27 CASTIPTTGSEYF
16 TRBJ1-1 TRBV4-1 CASSQDRMGGTTEAFF
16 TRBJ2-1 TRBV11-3 CASSLDGTSGNNEQFF
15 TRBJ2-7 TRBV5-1 CASSFRLAETYEQYF
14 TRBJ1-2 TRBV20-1 CSARPTGVGYGYTF
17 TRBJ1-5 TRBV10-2 CASSVSPGVYSNQPQHF
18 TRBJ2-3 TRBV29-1 CSVEVFSGTSRLTDTQYF
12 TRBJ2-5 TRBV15 CATSRGEKTQYF
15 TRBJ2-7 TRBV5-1 CASSSSGTGGYEQYF
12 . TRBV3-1 CASNQDRHEQYF
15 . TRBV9 CASSVGQGWFETQYF
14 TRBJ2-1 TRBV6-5 CASTAEGGRNEQFF
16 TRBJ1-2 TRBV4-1 CASSQDKGQNVYGYTF
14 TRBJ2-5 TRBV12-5 CASGLSGGAETQYF
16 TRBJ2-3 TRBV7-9 CASSLRASVSTDTQYF